The rows below give T cell receptor beta chains drawn from one sample of a study of T cell responses to AZD1222 COVID-19 vaccine. Data came from immunoSEQ multiplex PCR; TCRdb stores just in-frame clones and leaves some out. The table shows some 120,000 clones, with 88% occurring only once. The sequenced sample was peripheral blood, obtained on day 0 of MenACWY control vaccination. The receptors shown here come from an adult in good health. CDR3s include the opening cysteine and the closing phenylalanine or tryptophan. D genes are given only for firm matches. Size is omitted from some rows. Given values are once, few, many or a class for expanded clones.

D gene	V gene	clone size	J gene	CDR3 DNA	CDR3 protein
NA	TRBV2	NA	TRBJ1-5	TGTGCCAGCAGTGAAGCGCTCGACTTTGGGACGGCTGCCGAAATGGGCAATCAGCCCCAGCATTTT	CASSEALDFGTAAEMGNQPQHF
TRBD2	TRBV7-2	NA	TRBJ2-1	TGTGCCAGCAGCCCTCCGGGACTAACCTCCTACAATGAGCAGTTCTTC	CASSPPGLTSYNEQFF
NA	TRBV28	NA	TRBJ2-6	TGTGCCAGCAGTTTGGGGGCGCAACCAAAGACTGGGGCCAACGTCCTGACTTTC	CASSLGAQPKTGANVLTF
NA	TRBV5-4	NA	TRBJ2-3	TGTGCCAGCAGCCAAGCGAACAGGGGGACTAGCTTTACAGATACGCAGTATTTT	CASSQANRGTSFTDTQYF
NA	TRBV5-1	NA	TRBJ1-3	TGCGCCAGCAGCTTGGAGGCAGGGGCTGGAAACACCATATATTTT	CASSLEAGAGNTIYF
TRBD2	TRBV11-1	NA	TRBJ2-1	TGTGCCAGCAGCACCAGGACTAGCGGGAGGCCTGAGCAGTTCTTC	CASSTRTSGRPEQFF
NA	TRBV29-1	NA	TRBJ2-7	TGCAGCGTTGTAAGGGACTACGAGCAGTACTTC	CSVVRDYEQYF
NA	TRBV9	NA	TRBJ1-4	TGTGCCAGCAGCGTAGACGCGGGGGACTGGGTAAATGAAAAACTGTTTTTT	CASSVDAGDWVNEKLFF
NA	TRBV5-4	NA	TRBJ1-6	TGTGCCAGCACCCTGGGACCGCTTGGCTCACCCCTCCACTTT	CASTLGPLGSPLHF
TRBD1	TRBV3-1/TRBV3-2	NA	TRBJ1-2	TGTGCCAGCAGCCAACGGGGACAGACTAACTATGGCTACACCTTC	CASSQRGQTNYGYTF
NA	TRBV2	NA	TRBJ1-3	TGTGCCAGCAGCCACACCCGACAGGACTCTGGAAACACCATATATTTT	CASSHTRQDSGNTIYF
TRBD1	TRBV2	NA	TRBJ1-1	TGTGCCAGCAGCACCCGACAGGGCCCTAAAGCTTTCTTT	CASSTRQGPKAFF
NA	TRBV5-6	NA	TRBJ2-7	TGTGCCAGCACCCCTTCGAGAGGGGAATTCAGGAAGCAGTACTTC	CASTPSRGEFRKQYF
TRBD1	TRBV24-1	NA	TRBJ2-2	TGTGCCACCAGTGAACCCTCCGGGACAGGGGCGACCGGGGAGCTGTTTTTT	CATSEPSGTGATGELFF
TRBD2	TRBV3-1/TRBV3-2	NA	TRBJ2-7	TGTGCCAGCAGCCAGGCGGGAGTCGGGCCCGAGCAGTACTTC	CASSQAGVGPEQYF
NA	TRBV2	NA	TRBJ1-2	TGTGCCAGCAACAGGGATATCGACTATGGCTACACCTTC	CASNRDIDYGYTF
NA	TRBV5-1	NA	TRBJ1-2	TGCGCCAGCAGCGTCTACCGGAGGGGCGACTATGGCTACACCTTC	CASSVYRRGDYGYTF
NA	TRBV6-4	NA	TRBJ2-2	TGTGCCAGAATTAAGCGGATCACCGGGGAGCTGTTTTTT	CARIKRITGELFF
NA	TRBV5-1	NA	TRBJ1-1	TGCGCCAGCAGCTTGGTGACGGGGGCGAACACTGAAGCTTTCTTT	CASSLVTGANTEAFF
TRBD2	TRBV19	NA	TRBJ2-7	TGTGCCAGTAGTATTCAAACTAGCGGGAGGAACGAGCAGTACTTC	CASSIQTSGRNEQYF
TRBD1	TRBV28	NA	TRBJ2-5	TGTGCCAGCAGTGACAGCCGGGACAGAGAGACCCAGTACTTC	CASSDSRDRETQYF
NA	TRBV4-1	NA	TRBJ2-7	TGCGCCAGCAGCTTCGGGACGCCCAGCTCCTACGAGCAGTACTTC	CASSFGTPSSYEQYF
TRBD1	TRBV28	NA	TRBJ2-7	TGTGCCAGCAGTTTTTTCCCCCTTCGGGACAGGTCACCCGAGCAGTACTTC	CASSFFPLRDRSPEQYF
TRBD1	TRBV28	NA	TRBJ1-5	TGTGCCAGCAGCCCCGACCGGGACAGGTATAGCAATCAGCCCCAGCATTTT	CASSPDRDRYSNQPQHF
TRBD1	TRBV5-1	NA	TRBJ1-1	TGCGCCAGCAGCTTGGGGCAGGGGGCAGGGAACACTGAAGCTTTCTTT	CASSLGQGAGNTEAFF
NA	TRBV12-3/TRBV12-4	NA	TRBJ1-4	TGTGCCAGCAGCCGGGATAATGAAAAACTGTTTTTT	CASSRDNEKLFF
NA	TRBV5-5	NA	TRBJ1-6	TGTGCCAGCAGCTTGGGTCCAGATTTTAATTCACCCCTCCACTTT	CASSLGPDFNSPLHF
NA	TRBV5-4	NA	TRBJ2-1	TGTGCCAGCAGCTTCGATGGGACCCCCTACAATGAGCAGTTCTTC	CASSFDGTPYNEQFF
NA	TRBV18	NA	TRBJ1-1	TGTGCCAGCTCACATTATCAGGGTGAAGCTTTCTTT	CASSHYQGEAFF
NA	TRBV25-1	NA	TRBJ2-5	TGTGCCAGCAGTCCCTACGGAACTGCTCAGGAGACCCAGTACTTC	CASSPYGTAQETQYF
NA	TRBV7-6	NA	TRBJ2-7	TGTGCCAGCAGCAACAACGAAGGGCTTTCGGAGGAGCAGTACTTC	CASSNNEGLSEEQYF
NA	TRBV29-1	NA	TRBJ1-1	TGCAGCGTCGAGGGGCTTACTAAGAACACTGAAGCTTTCTTT	CSVEGLTKNTEAFF
NA	TRBV5-8	NA	TRBJ2-7	TGTGCCAGCAGCATAACACCCCTCGGCTACGAGCAGTACTTC	CASSITPLGYEQYF
TRBD1	TRBV28	NA	TRBJ1-5	TGTGCCAGCAGTCAAACAGGGGGCGGACAGCCCCAGCATTTT	CASSQTGGGQPQHF
NA	TRBV9	NA	TRBJ1-1	TGTGCCAGCAGCGGGGGGAGAAGGACTGAAGCTTTCTTT	CASSGGRRTEAFF
NA	TRBV6-1	NA	TRBJ1-3	TGTGCCAGCAGTGAAGGAGTAGGGAAAACAAGTATAGGAAACACCATATATTTT	CASSEGVGKTSIGNTIYF
NA	TRBV6-1	NA	TRBJ2-7	TGTGCCAGCAGTGTAGCTGACTGGAGCTCCTACGAGCAGTACTTC	CASSVADWSSYEQYF
NA	TRBV19	NA	TRBJ2-7	TGTGCCAGTAGACCCGGGGTTGGGGACGAGCAGTACTTC	CASRPGVGDEQYF
TRBD2	TRBV11-2	NA	TRBJ2-3	TGTGCCAGCAGCTTAAGCGGGAGGAGCACAGATACGCAGTATTTT	CASSLSGRSTDTQYF
TRBD1	TRBV5-6	NA	TRBJ2-1	TGTGCCAGCAGCGAAACAGGGGGGAGCTCCTACAATGAGCAGTTCTTC	CASSETGGSSYNEQFF
NA	TRBV11-3	NA	TRBJ2-1	TGTGCCAGCAGCTCAGGCCCCTTATACAATGAGCAGTTCTTC	CASSSGPLYNEQFF
TRBD1	TRBV19	NA	TRBJ2-7	TGTGCCAGTAGTATGGGGACAGCATCCTACGAGCAGTACTTC	CASSMGTASYEQYF
NA	TRBV19	few	TRBJ1-5	TGTGCCAGTAGTGAGGGCAGGGTAGATCAGCCCCAGCATTTT	CASSEGRVDQPQHF
NA	TRBV20-1	NA	TRBJ1-4	TGCAGTGCTGCGGATGAAAAACTGTTTTTT	CSAADEKLFF
TRBD1	TRBV11-2	few	TRBJ1-2	TGTGCCAGCAGCCCTAACCGGGACAGGAGAGATGGCTACACCTTC	CASSPNRDRRDGYTF
NA	TRBV28	NA	TRBJ2-3	TGTGCCAGCAGTTCCACAGATACGCAGTATTTT	CASSSTDTQYF